The entry below gives a single TCR beta chain sequence along with its context. In the original analysis: Researchers report that nucleated cell counts were estimated from reference gene primer amplification. The repertoire was sequenced with immunoSEQ multiplex PCR; TCRdb's copy has only in-frame clones and lacks some. The V and J calls and clone size were taken over from that table, and D and trimming were inferred from the DNA. The sample yields over 250,000 clones, roughly 80% seen once. This CDR3 comprises 14 residues. CDR1 is SGHNT, CDR2 YYREEE, per germline (reference sequence). Trimming left V 5 bases short and J 5 bases short, with 16 bases between. Enrolled through a virtual design, the participants were between roughly 18 and 95 years of age and came from approximately 25 US areas. This specimen belongs to a study of blood T cell repertoires in COVID-19.

This receptor was taken from a man between 40 and 49 years old who had been exposed to COVID-19. This chain joins TRBV5-4 and TRBJ1-2; D not certain. Sequenced sample: PBMCs or T cells enriched from blood (not recorded which). CDR3 protein: CASRESGSWYGYTF. The CDR3 DNA follows: TGTGCCAGCAGGGAGTCGGGATCGTGGTATGGCTACACCTTC.